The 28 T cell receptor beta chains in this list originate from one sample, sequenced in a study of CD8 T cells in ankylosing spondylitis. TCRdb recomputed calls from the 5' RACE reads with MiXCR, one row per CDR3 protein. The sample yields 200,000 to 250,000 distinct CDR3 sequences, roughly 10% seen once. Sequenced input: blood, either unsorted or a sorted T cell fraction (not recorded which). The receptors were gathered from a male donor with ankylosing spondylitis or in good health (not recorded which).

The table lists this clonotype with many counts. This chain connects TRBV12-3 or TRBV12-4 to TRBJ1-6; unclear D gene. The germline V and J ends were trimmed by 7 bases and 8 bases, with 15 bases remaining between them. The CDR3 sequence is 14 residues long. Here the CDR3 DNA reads TGTGCCAGCACCTTGGGCTGGGGAGATTCACCCCTCCACTTT. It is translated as CASTLGWGDSPLHF.

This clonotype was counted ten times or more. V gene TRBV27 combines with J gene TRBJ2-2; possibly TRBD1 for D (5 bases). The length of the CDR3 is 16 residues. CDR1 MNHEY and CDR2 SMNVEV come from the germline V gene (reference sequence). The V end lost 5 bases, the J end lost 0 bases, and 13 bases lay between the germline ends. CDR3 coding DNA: TGTGCCAGCAGTCCACGACAGACGTCGAACACCGGGGAGCTGTTTTTT. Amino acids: CASSPRQTSNTGELFF.

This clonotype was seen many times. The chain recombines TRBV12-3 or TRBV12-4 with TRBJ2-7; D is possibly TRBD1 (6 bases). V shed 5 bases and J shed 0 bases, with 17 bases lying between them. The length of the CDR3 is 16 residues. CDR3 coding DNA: TGTGCCAGCAGTCCATTCCAGACAGGACTCTCCTACGAGCAGTACTTC. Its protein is CASSPFQTGLSYEQYF.

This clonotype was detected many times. The chain's CDR3 is CASRVQITGELFF. The CDR3 region has the DNA TGTGCCAGCAGGGTTCAGATAACCGGGGAGCTGTTTTTT. V and J are TRBV6-1 and TRBJ2-2; D uncertain. The length of the CDR3 is 13 residues. V was shortened by 6 bases and J by 5 bases, with 10 bases between the two germline ends. Looked up from germline, CDR1 is MNHNS and CDR2 is SASEGT.

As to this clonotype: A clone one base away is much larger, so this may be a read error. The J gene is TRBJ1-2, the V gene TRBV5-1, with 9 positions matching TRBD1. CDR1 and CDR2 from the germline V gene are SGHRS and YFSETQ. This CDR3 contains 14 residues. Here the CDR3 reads CASSSGDRVYGDTF. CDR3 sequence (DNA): TGCGCCAGCAGCTCTGGGGACAGGGTCTATGGCGACACCTTC.

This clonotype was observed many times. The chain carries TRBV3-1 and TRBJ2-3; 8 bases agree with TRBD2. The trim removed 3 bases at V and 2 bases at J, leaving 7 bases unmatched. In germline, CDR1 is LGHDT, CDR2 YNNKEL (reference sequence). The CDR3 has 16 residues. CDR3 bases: TGTGCCAGCAGCCAGCGAATTAGCGGGGACACAGATACGCAGTATTTT. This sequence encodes CASSQRISGDTDTQYF.

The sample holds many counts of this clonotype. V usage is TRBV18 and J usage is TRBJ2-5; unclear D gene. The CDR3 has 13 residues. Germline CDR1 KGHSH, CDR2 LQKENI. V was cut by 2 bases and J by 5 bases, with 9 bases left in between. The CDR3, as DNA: TGTGCCAGCTCACCAGGTCTAGAGGAGACCCAGTACTTC. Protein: CASSPGLEETQYF.

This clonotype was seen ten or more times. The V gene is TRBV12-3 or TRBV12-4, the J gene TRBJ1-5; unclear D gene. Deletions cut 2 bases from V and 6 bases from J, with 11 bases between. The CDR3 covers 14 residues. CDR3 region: CASSLLIPAQPQHF. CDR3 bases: TGTGCCAGCAGTTTATTAATCCCTGCTCAGCCCCAGCATTTT.

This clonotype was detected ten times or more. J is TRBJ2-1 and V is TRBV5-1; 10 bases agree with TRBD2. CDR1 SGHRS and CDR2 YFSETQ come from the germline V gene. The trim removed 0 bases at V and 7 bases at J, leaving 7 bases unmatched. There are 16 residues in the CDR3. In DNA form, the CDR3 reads TGCGCCAGCAGCTTGGATCGGCTAGCGGGGGCGAATGAGCAGTTCTTC. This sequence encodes CASSLDRLAGANEQFF.

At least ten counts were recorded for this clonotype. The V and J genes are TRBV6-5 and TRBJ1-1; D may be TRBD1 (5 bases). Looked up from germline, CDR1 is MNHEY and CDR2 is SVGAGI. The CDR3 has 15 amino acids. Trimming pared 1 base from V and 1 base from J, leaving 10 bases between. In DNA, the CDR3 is TGTGCCAGCAGTTACTTGGGACTACAGAACACTGAAGCTTTCTTT. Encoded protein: CASSYLGLQNTEAFF.

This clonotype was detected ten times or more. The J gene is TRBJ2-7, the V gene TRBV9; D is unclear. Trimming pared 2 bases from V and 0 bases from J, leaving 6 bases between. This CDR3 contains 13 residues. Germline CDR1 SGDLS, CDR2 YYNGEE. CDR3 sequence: CASSVDGSYEQYF. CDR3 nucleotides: TGTGCCAGCAGCGTCGATGGCTCCTACGAGCAGTACTTC.

CDR3 region: CASKPWGDTEAFF. The CDR3 coding sequence is TGTGCCAGTAAACCCTGGGGTGACACTGAAGCTTTCTTT. This chain uses TRBV19 with TRBJ1-1, with D uncertain. The CDR3 runs 13 residues. Trimming pared 7 bases from V and 3 bases from J, leaving 12 bases between. Germline loops: CDR1 LNHDA, CDR2 SQIVND (reference sequence).

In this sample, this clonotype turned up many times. CDR3 DNA: TGCAGTGCTAGAGGGGCGACCTATGGCTACACCTTC. Translating it yields CSARGATYGYTF. The rearrangement links TRBV20-1 to TRBJ1-2; D remains unclear. The germline V and J ends were trimmed by 1 base and 4 bases, with 7 bases remaining between them. The CDR3 runs 12 residues. Per the germline V gene, CDR1 is DFQATT and CDR2 is SNEGSKA (reference sequence).

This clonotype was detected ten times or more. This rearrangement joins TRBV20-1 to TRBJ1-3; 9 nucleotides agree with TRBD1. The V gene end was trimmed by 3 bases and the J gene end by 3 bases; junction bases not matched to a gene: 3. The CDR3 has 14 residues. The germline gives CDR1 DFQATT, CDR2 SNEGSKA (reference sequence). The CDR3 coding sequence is TGCAGTGCTAGGACAGGGGGACTTGGAAACACCATATATTTT. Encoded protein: CSARTGGLGNTIYF.

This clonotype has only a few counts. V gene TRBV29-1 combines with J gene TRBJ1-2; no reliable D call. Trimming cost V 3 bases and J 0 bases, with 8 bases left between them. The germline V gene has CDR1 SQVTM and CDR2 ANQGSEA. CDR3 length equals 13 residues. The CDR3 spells CSVDDETNYGYTF. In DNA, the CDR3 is TGCAGCGTTGACGATGAAACTAACTATGGCTACACCTTC.

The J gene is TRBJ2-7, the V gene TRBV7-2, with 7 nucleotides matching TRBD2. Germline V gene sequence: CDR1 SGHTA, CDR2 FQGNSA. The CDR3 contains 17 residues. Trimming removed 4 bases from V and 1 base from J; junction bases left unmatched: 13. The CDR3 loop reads CASSYSGLGGTSYEQYF. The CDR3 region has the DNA TGTGCCAGCAGCTACTCAGGTTTGGGGGGGACTTCCTACGAGCAGTACTTC.

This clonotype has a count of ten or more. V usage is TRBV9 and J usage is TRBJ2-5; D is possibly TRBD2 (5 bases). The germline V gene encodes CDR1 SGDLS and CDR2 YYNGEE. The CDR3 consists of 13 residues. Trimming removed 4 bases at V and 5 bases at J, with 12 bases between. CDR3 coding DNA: TGTGCCAGCAGCCCCGGACTGTACGAGACCCAGTACTTC. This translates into CASSPGLYETQYF.

The CDR3 spells CASNRLSNQPQHF. CDR3 DNA: TGTGCCAGCAATCGCCTTAGCAATCAGCCCCAGCATTTT. This chain uses TRBV6-1 with TRBJ1-5; D unclear. The germline V and J ends were trimmed by 7 bases and 0 bases, with 7 bases remaining between them. The CDR3 runs 13 residues. The germline gives CDR1 MNHNS, CDR2 SASEGT.

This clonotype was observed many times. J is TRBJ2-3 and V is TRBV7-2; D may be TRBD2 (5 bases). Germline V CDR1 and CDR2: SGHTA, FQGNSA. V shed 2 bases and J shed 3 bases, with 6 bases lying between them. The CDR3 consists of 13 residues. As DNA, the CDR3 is TGTGCCAGCAGCTTATCGGGGACAGATACGCAGTATTTT. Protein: CASSLSGTDTQYF.

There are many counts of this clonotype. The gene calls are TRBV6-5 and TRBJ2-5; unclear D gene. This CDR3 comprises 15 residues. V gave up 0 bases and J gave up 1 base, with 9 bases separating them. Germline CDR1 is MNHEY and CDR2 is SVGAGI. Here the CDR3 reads CASSYSNAVQETQYF. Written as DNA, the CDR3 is TGTGCCAGCAGTTACTCGAACGCCGTCCAAGAGACCCAGTACTTC.

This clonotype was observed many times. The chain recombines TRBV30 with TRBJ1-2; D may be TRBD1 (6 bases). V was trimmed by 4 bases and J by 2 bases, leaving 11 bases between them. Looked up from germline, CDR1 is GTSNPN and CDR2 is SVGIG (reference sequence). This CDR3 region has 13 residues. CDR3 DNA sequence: TGTGCCTGGACCCCCGGACAGAACTATGGCTACACCTTC. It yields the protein CAWTPGQNYGYTF.

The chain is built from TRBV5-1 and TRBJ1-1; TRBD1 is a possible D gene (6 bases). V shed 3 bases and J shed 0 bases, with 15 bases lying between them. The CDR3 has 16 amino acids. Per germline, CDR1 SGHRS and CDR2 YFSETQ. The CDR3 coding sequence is TGCGCCAGCAGCTCTGCCGGGACAAATATGAACACTGAAGCTTTCTTT. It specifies CASSSAGTNMNTEAFF. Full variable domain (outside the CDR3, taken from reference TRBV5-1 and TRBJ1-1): KAGVTQTPRYLIKTRGQQVTLSCSPISGHRSVSWYQQTPGQGLQFLFEYFSETQRNKGNFPGRFSGRQFSNSRSEMNVSTLELGDSALYLCASSSAGTNMNTEAFFGQGTRLTVV.

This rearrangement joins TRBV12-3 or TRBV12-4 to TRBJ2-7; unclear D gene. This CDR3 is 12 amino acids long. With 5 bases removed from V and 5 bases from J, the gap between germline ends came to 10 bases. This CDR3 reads CASSQETHEQYF. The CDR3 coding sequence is TGTGCCAGCAGTCAAGAGACCCACGAGCAGTACTTC.

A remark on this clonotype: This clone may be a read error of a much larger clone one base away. The CDR3 here is CASSIRQAGSYNEQFF. The CDR3 DNA reads as TGTGCCAGCAGCATACGCCAGGCTGGCTCCTACAATGAGCAGTTCTTC. The genes are TRBV7-3 and TRBJ2-1; the D is unclear. The CDR3 is made up of 16 amino acids. CDR1 is SGHTA and CDR2 is FQGTGA in the germline V gene. V shed 5 bases and J shed 0 bases, with 14 bases lying between them. Full variable domain (remainder filled in from reference TRBV7-3 and TRBJ2-1): GAGVSQTPSNKVTEKGKYVELRCDPISGHTALYWYRQSLGQGPEFLIYFQGTGAADDSGLPNDRFFAVRPEGSVSTLKIQRTERGDSAVYLCASSIRQAGSYNEQFFGPGTRLTVL.

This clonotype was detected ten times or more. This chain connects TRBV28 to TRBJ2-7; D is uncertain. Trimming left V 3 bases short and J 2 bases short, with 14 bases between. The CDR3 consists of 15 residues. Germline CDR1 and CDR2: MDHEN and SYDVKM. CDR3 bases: TGTGCCAGCAGTTTCCCTATAGGACGAACCTACGAGCAGTACTTC. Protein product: CASSFPIGRTYEQYF.

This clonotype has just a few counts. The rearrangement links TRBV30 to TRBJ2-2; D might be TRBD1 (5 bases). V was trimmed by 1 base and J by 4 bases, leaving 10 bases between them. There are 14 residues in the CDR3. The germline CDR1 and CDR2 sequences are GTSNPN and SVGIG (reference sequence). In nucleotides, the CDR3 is TGTGCCTGGAGTGGGGGCAGGGCCACCGGGGAGCTGTTTTTT. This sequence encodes CAWSGGRATGELFF.

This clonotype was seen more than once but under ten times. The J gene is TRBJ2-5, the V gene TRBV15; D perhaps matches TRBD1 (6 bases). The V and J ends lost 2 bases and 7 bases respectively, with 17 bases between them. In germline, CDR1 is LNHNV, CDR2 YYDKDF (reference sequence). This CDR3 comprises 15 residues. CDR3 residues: CATSRTTGPLVTQYF. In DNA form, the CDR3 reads TGTGCCACCAGCAGAACCACAGGGCCTTTGGTGACCCAGTACTTC.

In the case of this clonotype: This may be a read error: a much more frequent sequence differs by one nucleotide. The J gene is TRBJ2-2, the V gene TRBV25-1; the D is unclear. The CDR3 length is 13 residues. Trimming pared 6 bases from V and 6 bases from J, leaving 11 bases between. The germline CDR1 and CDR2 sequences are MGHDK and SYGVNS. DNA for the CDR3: TGTGCCAGCAGGGCCCTCTTCGCCGGGGAGCTGTTTTTT. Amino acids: CASRALFAGELFF.